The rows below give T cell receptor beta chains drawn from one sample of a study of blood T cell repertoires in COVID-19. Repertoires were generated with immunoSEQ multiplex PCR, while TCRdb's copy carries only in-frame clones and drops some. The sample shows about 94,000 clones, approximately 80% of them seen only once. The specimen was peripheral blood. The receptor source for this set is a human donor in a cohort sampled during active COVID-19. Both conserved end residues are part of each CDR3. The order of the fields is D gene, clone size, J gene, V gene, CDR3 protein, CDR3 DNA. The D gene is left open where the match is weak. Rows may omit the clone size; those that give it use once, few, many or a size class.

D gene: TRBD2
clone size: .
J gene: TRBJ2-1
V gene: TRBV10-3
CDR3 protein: CAIRFGTSPYNEQFF
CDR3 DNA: TGTGCCATCAGATTCGGGACTAGCCCCTACAATGAGCAGTTCTTC

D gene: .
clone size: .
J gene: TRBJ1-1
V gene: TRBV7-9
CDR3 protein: CASSTRGDTEAFF
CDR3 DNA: TGTGCCAGCAGCACCAGGGGAGACACTGAAGCTTTCTTT

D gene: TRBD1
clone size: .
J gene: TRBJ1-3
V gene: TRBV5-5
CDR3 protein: CASSTGTGGNTIYF
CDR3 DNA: TGTGCCAGCAGCACCGGGACAGGAGGAAACACCATATATTTT

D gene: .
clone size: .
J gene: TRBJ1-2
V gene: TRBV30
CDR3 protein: CAWSETGFYGYTF
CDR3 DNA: TGTGCCTGGAGCGAAACAGGGTTCTATGGCTACACCTTC

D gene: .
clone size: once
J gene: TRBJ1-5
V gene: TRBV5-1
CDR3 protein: CASSMSGVGPQHF
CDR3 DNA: TGCGCCAGCAGCATGTCGGGGGTCGGACCCCAGCATTTT

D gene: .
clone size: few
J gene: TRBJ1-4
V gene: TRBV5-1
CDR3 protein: CASSLGARNEKLFF
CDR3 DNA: TGCGCCAGCAGCTTGGGGGCCCGAAATGAAAAACTGTTTTTT

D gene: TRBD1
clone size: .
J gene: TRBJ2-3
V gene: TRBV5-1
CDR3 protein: CASSFSGQGGDTQYF
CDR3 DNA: TGCGCCAGCAGCTTCTCCGGACAGGGGGGAGATACGCAGTATTTT

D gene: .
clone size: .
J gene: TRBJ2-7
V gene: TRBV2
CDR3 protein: CASSEISWQYF
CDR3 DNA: TGTGCCAGCAGTGAAATTAGTTGGCAGTACTTC

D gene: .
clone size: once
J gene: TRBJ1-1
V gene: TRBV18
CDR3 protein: CASSQNGGSTEAFF
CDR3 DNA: TGTGCCAGCTCACAGAACGGAGGGAGCACTGAAGCTTTCTTT

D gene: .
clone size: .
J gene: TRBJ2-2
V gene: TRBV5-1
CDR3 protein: CASKTGTNTGELFF
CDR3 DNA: TGCGCCAGCAAAACAGGGACGAACACCGGGGAGCTGTTTTTT

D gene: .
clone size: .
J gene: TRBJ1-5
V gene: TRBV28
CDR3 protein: CASSLGWTANNQPQHF
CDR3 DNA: TGTGCCAGCAGCCTAGGGTGGACAGCGAACAATCAGCCCCAGCATTTT

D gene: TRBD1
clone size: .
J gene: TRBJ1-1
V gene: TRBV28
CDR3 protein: CASSLDRAGTEAFF
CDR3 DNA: TGTGCCAGCAGCTTGGACAGGGCGGGTACTGAAGCTTTCTTT

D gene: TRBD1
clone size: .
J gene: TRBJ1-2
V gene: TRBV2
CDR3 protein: CASQGGTGGGYTF
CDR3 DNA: TGTGCCAGCCAGGGAGGGACAGGTGGAGGCTACACCTTC

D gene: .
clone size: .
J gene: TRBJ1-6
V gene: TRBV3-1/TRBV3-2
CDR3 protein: CASSQEAGSRNSPLHF
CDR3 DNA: TGTGCCAGCAGCCAAGAGGCGGGATCAAGGAATTCACCCCTCCACTTT

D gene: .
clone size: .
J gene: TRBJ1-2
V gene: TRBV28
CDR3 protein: CASSSQGRRDDYTF
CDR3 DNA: TGTGCCAGCAGTTCCCAGGGTAGGCGGGATGACTACACCTTC